Shown below are 24 T cell receptor beta chains from a single sample sequenced in a study of cytomegalovirus exposure and HLA in healthy donors. It was with 60 Vbeta and 13 Jbeta primers that the PCR ran. Assay used: immunoSEQ multiplex PCR; TCRdb lists only in-frame clones, some missing. This sample has some 120,000 clones, with about 74% found just once. Sample: PBMCs. These receptors were collected from a man aged 25 to 40 in good health and CMV-seronegative.

J is TRBJ2-1 and V is TRBV2; 8 nucleotides line up with TRBD1. CDR1 and CDR2 from the germline V gene are SNHLY and FYNNEI. There are 15 residues in the CDR3. After removal of 4 bases from V and 7 bases from J, the junction contained 9 bases not matched to a gene. CDR3 residues: CASSASGTGFNEQFF. The CDR3, as DNA: TGTGCCAGCAGTGCCTCCGGGACAGGTTTTAATGAGCAGTTCTTC. The variable domain in full, with the rest retrieved from reference TRBV2 and TRBJ2-1, is EPEVTQTPSHQVTQMGQEVILRCVPISNHLYFYWYRQILGQKVEFLVSFYNNEISEKSEIFDDQFSVERPDGSNFTLKIRSTKLEDSAMYFCASSASGTGFNEQFFGPGTRLTVL.

The V gene is TRBV29-1, the J gene TRBJ2-7; no clear D gene. CDR3 size: 11 residues. Germline lookup yields CDR1 SQVTM and CDR2 ANQGSEA. V shed 3 bases and J shed 2 bases, with 5 bases lying between them. The CDR3 here is CSVEAAYEQYF. The DNA of the CDR3 is TGCAGCGTTGAGGCAGCCTACGAGCAGTACTTC.

This sequence joins TRBV6-6 and TRBJ2-5; D may be TRBD2 (5 bases). Between the trimmed V and J ends, which lost 9 bases and 3 bases, there was a span of 11 bases. The CDR3 consists of 12 residues. Germline V CDR1 and CDR2: MNHNY, SVGAGI (reference sequence). The DNA for the CDR3 is TGTGCCAGTTGGACCGGGAAAGAGACCCAGTACTTC. Residues: CASWTGKETQYF.

V and J are TRBV12-5 and TRBJ1-2; D not certain. The CDR3 has 12 residues. The V end was cut by 3 bases, the J end by 4 bases, with 6 bases between. Germline CDR1 is LGHNT and CDR2 is FRNRAP. Here the CDR3 DNA reads TGTGCTAGTGGTTTATCCCGCTATGGCTACACCTTC. It specifies CASGLSRYGYTF. The full variable domain, its missing parts supplied by reference TRBV12-5 and TRBJ1-2, is DARVTQTPRHKVTEMGQEVTMRCQPILGHNTVFWYRQTMMQGLELLAYFRNRAPLDDSGMPKDRFSAEMPDATLATLKIQPSEPRDSAVYFCASGLSRYGYTFGSGTRLTVV.

The V and J genes are TRBV5-6 and TRBJ1-5; TRBD1 agrees at 7 bases. The CDR3 extends over 13 amino acids. J lost 6 bases, V lost 2 bases, and 2 bases had no gene match. The germline CDR1 and CDR2 sequences are SGHDT and YYEEEE. The CDR3 reads CASSFQGVQPQHF. The DNA of the CDR3 is TGTGCCAGCAGCTTCCAGGGGGTTCAGCCCCAGCATTTT. Complete variable domain (other parts from reference TRBV5-6 and TRBJ1-5): DAGVTQSPTHLIKTRGQQVTLRCSPKSGHDTVSWYQQALGQGPQFIFQYYEEEERQRGNFPDRFSGHQFPNYSSELNVNALLLGDSALYLCASSFQGVQPQHFGDGTRLSIL.

This rearrangement joins TRBV7-2 to TRBJ1-2; 7 bases agree with TRBD1. J gave up 4 bases and V 4 bases, and 6 bases lay outside the gene matches. Looked up from germline, CDR1 is SGHTA and CDR2 is FQGNSA. CDR3 length equals 14 residues. In nucleotides, the CDR3 is TGTGCCAGCAGCTCTCAGGGGGTTGTCTATGGCTACACCTTC. Translation gives CASSSQGVVYGYTF.

The chain combines TRBV10-3 with TRBJ2-1; 10 bases agree with TRBD1. V was clipped by 4 bases and J by 5 bases; unmatched bases: 8. Germline V gene data show CDR1 as ENHRY and CDR2 as SYGVKD. This CDR3 is 16 amino acids long. The CDR3 loop is CAISGGTGDQDNEQFF. The CDR3 region has the DNA TGTGCCATCAGTGGGGGGACAGGGGACCAAGACAATGAGCAGTTCTTC.

In this sample, this clone turned up once. The chain employs TRBV19 and TRBJ2-1, with 12 bases aligning to TRBD2. Germline-derived CDR1 and CDR2 are LNHDA and SQIVND (reference sequence). Germline trimming cut 7 bases from V and 4 bases from J; bases unmatched to any gene: 2. The CDR3 extends over 14 amino acids. CDR3 region: CASTGLAGYNEQFF. For the CDR3, the DNA is TGTGCCAGTACGGGACTAGCGGGTTACAATGAGCAGTTCTTC.

The genes are TRBV4-2 and TRBJ1-1; D gene uncertain. The V and J ends lost 0 bases and 2 bases respectively, with 7 bases between them. CDR1 and CDR2 (germline): LGHNA, YNFKEQ. The CDR3 is 14 residues long. The CDR3 reads CASSQDSRNTEAFF. For the CDR3, the DNA is TGTGCCAGCAGCCAAGATAGCAGAAACACTGAAGCTTTCTTT.

The chain carries TRBV30 and TRBJ1-3; D ambiguous. The CDR3 totals 16 residues. Germline V gene sequence: CDR1 GTSNPN, CDR2 SVGIG (reference sequence). V was trimmed by 2 bases and J by 3 bases, leaving 17 bases between them. This CDR3 reads CAWSPLPGFGGNTIYF. The CDR3 bases are TGTGCCTGGAGTCCTTTACCAGGCTTCGGTGGAAACACCATATATTTT.

This clone was seen more than once but under ten times. The J gene is TRBJ1-1, the V gene TRBV6-5; perhaps TRBD1 as D (6 bases). In germline, CDR1 is MNHEY, CDR2 SVGAGI. V dropped 4 bases and J dropped 0 bases, with 12 bases sitting between them. There are 15 residues in the CDR3. Here the CDR3 DNA reads TGTGCCAGCAGTTTAAGACAGGCCGTGAACACTGAAGCTTTCTTT. Translation gives CASSLRQAVNTEAFF.

This rearrangement joins TRBV5-1 to TRBJ1-3; TRBD1 might be the D (6 bases). Trimming took 5 bases from V and 0 from J, leaving 12 bases between them. The germline gives CDR1 SGHRS, CDR2 YFSETQ. The CDR3 sequence is 15 residues long. CDR3 loop: CASRDGQSSGNTIYF. The CDR3 DNA reads as TGCGCCAGCAGAGACGGACAGTCCTCTGGAAACACCATATATTTT.

The chain is built from TRBV7-9 and TRBJ1-6, with TRBD1 matching over 9 bases. The CDR3 is 13 amino acids. Germline assignment: CDR1 SEHNR and CDR2 FQNEAQ (reference sequence). V shed 8 bases, J shed 13 bases, and the junction held 9 bases outside the gene matches. The CDR3 reads CASRRDRASPLHF. The CDR3 DNA reads TGTGCCAGCCGCCGGGACAGGGCATCCCCCCTCCACTTT.

The V call is TRBV19, the J call TRBJ1-1; possible D gene TRBD1, 6 bases. Trimming shortened V by 2 bases and J by 3 bases, and 19 bases separated the two germline ends. Germline loops: CDR1 LNHDA, CDR2 SQIVND (reference sequence). CDR3 length: 17 amino acids. DNA for the CDR3: TGTGCCAGTAGTATAACGGGGCAGGGGATGAGGGACACTGAAGCTTTCTTT. Amino acids: CASSITGQGMRDTEAFF. Complete variable domain (other parts from reference TRBV19 and TRBJ1-1): DGGITQSPKYLFRKEGQNVTLSCEQNLNHDAMYWYRQDPGQGLRLIYYSQIVNDFQKGDIAEGYSVSREKKESFPLTVTSAQKNPTAFYLCASSITGQGMRDTEAFFGQGTRLTVV.

The genes are TRBV27 and TRBJ1-1; 9 nucleotides agree with TRBD1. Germline V gene data show CDR1 as MNHEY and CDR2 as SMNVEV (reference sequence). V shed 5 bases, J shed 2 bases, and the junction held 6 bases outside the gene matches. The CDR3 loop spans 15 amino acids. The chain's CDR3 is CASSLWGQGNTEAFF. The DNA for the CDR3 is TGTGCCAGCAGTCTCTGGGGACAGGGCAACACTGAAGCTTTCTTT.

The chain joins TRBV6-6 to TRBJ1-1; D unclear. Trimming removed 6 bases from V and 2 bases from J, with 16 bases in between. CDR1 MNHNY and CDR2 SVGAGI come from the germline V gene (reference sequence). CDR3 length equals 15 residues. CDR3 sequence: CASSPPRRVNTEAFF. As DNA, the CDR3 is TGTGCCAGCAGCCCACCGCGGAGGGTCAACACTGAAGCTTTCTTT.

The chain employs TRBV7-7 and TRBJ2-5; D remains ambiguous. Germline V gives CDR1 SSHAT, CDR2 FNYEAQ (reference sequence). Trimming shortened V by 5 bases and J by 4 bases, and 14 bases separated the two germline ends. The CDR3 contains 14 residues. CDR3 nucleotide sequence: TGTGCCAGCAGCCAAGTTAACAGTGCAGAGACCCAGTACTTC. Encoded protein: CASSQVNSAETQYF.

The V and J genes are TRBV5-8 and TRBJ1-5; 8 bases line up with TRBD1. CDR3 length: 15 residues. V shed 2 bases, J shed 7 bases, and the junction held 8 bases outside the gene matches. Germline-derived CDR1 and CDR2 are SGHTS and YDEGEE. CDR3 in amino acids: CASSLIGRGRQPQHF. The CDR3 nucleotides read TGTGCCAGCAGCTTAATTGGCAGGGGGCGCCAGCCCCAGCATTTT.

This rearrangement joins TRBV5-4 to TRBJ2-7, with D tentatively TRBD1 (7 bases). CDR3 length: 13 residues. Trimming took 4 bases from V and 7 from J, leaving 15 bases between them. CDR1 is SGHNT and CDR2 is YYREEE in the germline V gene (reference sequence). The chain's CDR3 is CASSLLQGGEQYF. CDR3 coding DNA: TGTGCCAGCAGCCTACTTCAGGGGGGTGAGCAGTACTTC.

The table lists this clone with a count of one. The chain uses TRBV6-6 and TRBJ2-5; 9 bases match TRBD1. Germline V gene data show CDR1 as MNHNY and CDR2 as SVGAGI (reference sequence). V was clipped by 2 bases and J by 2 bases; unmatched bases: 3. This CDR3 region has 15 residues. The CDR3 reads CASSYHGTGQETQYF. The DNA of the CDR3 is TGTGCCAGCAGTTACCATGGGACAGGGCAAGAGACCCAGTACTTC.

This clone was found once. The chain joins TRBV6-7 to TRBJ1-1, with 7 bases lining up with TRBD1. TRBV6-7 is noted as an ORF with a role that remains uncertain. V lost 7 bases, J lost 3 bases, and 17 bases stayed unmatched. CDR3 length: 17 residues. The CDR3 DNA sequence: TGTGCCAGCACACACAGGGGAAAAGACAGGAATCACACTGAAGCTTTCTTT. This sequence encodes CASTHRGKDRNHTEAFF.

The chain joins TRBV4-2 to TRBJ2-1; 7 bases line up with TRBD2. This CDR3 spans 15 amino acids. Trimming cost V 0 bases and J 4 bases; bases outside gene matches: 3. Germline V gene sequence: CDR1 LGHNA, CDR2 YNFKEQ. This CDR3 is CASSQETSRYNEQFF. CDR3 nucleotides: TGTGCCAGCAGCCAAGAGACTAGCCGTTACAATGAGCAGTTCTTC.

The rearrangement links TRBV15 to TRBJ1-1; the D gene is possibly TRBD1 (5 bases). CDR1 is LNHNV and CDR2 is YYDKDF in the germline V gene (reference sequence). V gave up 0 bases and J gave up 6 bases, with 8 bases separating them. There are 13 residues in the CDR3. CDR3 region: CATSRDPGAEAFF. In nucleotides, the CDR3 is TGTGCCACCAGCAGAGACCCGGGGGCTGAAGCTTTCTTT.

This clone was seen just once. The V gene is TRBV10-3, the J gene TRBJ1-5, with D possibly matching TRBD1 (6 bases). Trimming took off 0 bases at V and 0 bases at J, with 12 bases between the two ends. The CDR3 totals 17 residues. Germline lookup yields CDR1 ENHRY and CDR2 SYGVKD. CDR3 nucleotides: TGTGCCATCAGTGAGTCGGTGGCAGGGGTTAGCAATCAGCCCCAGCATTTT. Amino acid sequence: CAISESVAGVSNQPQHF.